The rows below give T cell receptor beta chains drawn from one sample of a study of T cells in localized non-small cell lung cancer. The method was immunoSEQ multiplex PCR; TCRdb's version includes in-frame clones alone and lacks a portion of them. Altogether about 40,000 clones are present, about 88% being singletons, with the ten largest covering about 3.5%. Sample: peripheral blood, taken before any cancer treatment. These receptor sequences come from a man aged 18 to 50 with stage I lung adenocarcinoma. CDR3s include the opening cysteine and the closing phenylalanine or tryptophan. The D gene is left open where the match is weak. Where a row states a size, it is once, few, many or the class of an expanded clone; other rows omit it.

cdr3_length,clone_size,d_call,v_call,j_call,cdr3_nt,cdr3_aa
15,.,.,TRBV5-1,TRBJ2-3,TGCGCCAGCAGCTCCTACTTAGGGGGCACAGATACGCAGTATTTT,CASSSYLGGTDTQYF
17,.,.,TRBV7-8,TRBJ2-2,TGTGCCAGCAGCTTAGTAGGCAGGGTCTCGAACACCGGGGAGCTGTTTTTT,CASSLVGRVSNTGELFF
14,.,TRBD2,TRBV30,TRBJ2-3,TGTGCCTCCCGGACTAGCGGGGGCACAGATACGCAGTATTTT,CASRTSGGTDTQYF
15,.,.,TRBV28,TRBJ1-5,TGTGCCAGCACCAGACAGGCTCTTGGCAATCAGCCCCAGCATTTT,CASTRQALGNQPQHF
14,.,.,TRBV9,TRBJ1-1,TGTGCCAGCAGCGTAGCAAGTGGAAACACTGAAGCTTTCTTT,CASSVASGNTEAFF
13,.,TRBD1,TRBV5-4,TRBJ1-2,TGTGCCAGCAGCCTACAGGGGGCGGATGGCTACACCTTC,CASSLQGADGYTF
16,few,.,TRBV6-4,TRBJ2-3,TGTGCCAGCAGTGACTCTCATCCCTCAGGGTTGGATACGCAGTATTTT,CASSDSHPSGLDTQYF
12,.,TRBD1,TRBV18,TRBJ2-3,TGTGCCAGCTCACATGGGACAGATACGCAATATTTT,CASSHGTDTQYF
13,.,.,TRBV11-2,TRBJ2-2,TGTGCCAGCAGCTTAAGGGGGAGCGGGGAGCTGTTTTTT,CASSLRGSGELFF
15,.,.,TRBV2,TRBJ1-6,TGTGCCAGCAGTGAAGGGACATTGGTAATTTCACCCCTCCACTTT,CASSEGTLVISPLHF
15,.,.,TRBV19,TRBJ1-3,TGTGCCAGTAGTATAGATGCGACAGGAGGAAACACCATATATTTT,CASSIDATGGNTIYF
13,.,.,TRBV7-2,TRBJ1-4,TGTGCCAGCAGCTTAGATGGTGGGGGGGGACTGTTTTTT,CASSLDGGGGLFF
15,once,TRBD2,TRBV5-1,TRBJ2-7,TGCGCCAGCAGCTTGGGGACTAGCGGAAGCTACGAGCAGTACTTC,CASSLGTSGSYEQYF
14,.,.,TRBV7-3,TRBJ2-2,TGTGCCAGCAGCTTCGCGGCGAACACCGGGGAGCTGTTTTTT,CASSFAANTGELFF
15,.,.,TRBV10-3,TRBJ1-1,TGTGCCATCAGCCAGGGATTCGAGATGAACACTGAAGCTTTCTTT,CAISQGFEMNTEAFF
13,.,.,TRBV6-5,TRBJ2-1,TGTGCCAGCAGCCAGACTAGCTACAATGAGCAGTTCTTC,CASSQTSYNEQFF
17,.,TRBD2,TRBV18,TRBJ2-1,TGTGCCAGCTCACCACCGGCTACTAGCGCTTCCTACAATGAGCAGTTCTTC,CASSPPATSASYNEQFF
14,once,.,TRBV5-4,TRBJ2-2,TGTGCCAGCAGCTTCGGTGTCAACACCGGGGAGCTGTTTTTT,CASSFGVNTGELFF
13,once,.,TRBV2,TRBJ1-1,TGTGCCAGCGTGGAAGGGGGTAGGCCCGGGGCTTTCTTT,CASVEGGRPGAFF
13,few,.,TRBV29-1,TRBJ2-7,TGCAGCGTTGCTCTTGGGATCTCCTACGAGCAGTACTTC,CSVALGISYEQYF
14,.,TRBD1,TRBV5-6,TRBJ1-1,TGTGCCAGCAGCTTGGGGACAGGGGGCTTTTTGGCTTTCTTT,CASSLGTGGFLAFF
14,.,.,TRBV19,TRBJ1-5,TGTGCCAGTAGGGACAACTATGGGGGACAGCCCCAGCATTTT,CASRDNYGGQPQHF
15,.,TRBD1,TRBV6-1,TRBJ2-3,TGTGCCAGCAGGGAGTGGGGACAGGGGACAGATACGCAGTATTTT,CASREWGQGTDTQYF
14,once,TRBD1,TRBV7-9,TRBJ2-3,TGTGCCAGCAGCTTACAGGGGGCGCAAGATACGCAGTATTTT,CASSLQGAQDTQYF
13,.,.,TRBV5-4,TRBJ1-1,TGTGCCAGCAGTTTGGACAGGAACACTGAAGCTTTCTTT,CASSLDRNTEAFF
14,.,.,TRBV11-1,TRBJ1-1,TGTGCCAGCAGCGCCCAACAGGGACTCACTGAAGCTTTCTTT,CASSAQQGLTEAFF
15,.,.,TRBV4-2,TRBJ1-5,TGTGCCAGCAGCTTCAGGCGTTTAAGCAATCAGCCCCAGCATTTT,CASSFRRLSNQPQHF
14,.,TRBD2,TRBV14,TRBJ2-7,TGTGCCAGCAGCGGACTAGCGGGGGCCTACGAGCAGTACTTC,CASSGLAGAYEQYF
13,.,TRBD1,TRBV29-1,TRBJ2-1,TGCAGCGTTGGAGGGACAGGGGATTATGAGCAGTTCTTC,CSVGGTGDYEQFF
16,.,.,TRBV9,TRBJ2-1,TGTGCCAGCAGCGTAGCGGGAGGGACAGGACACAATGAGCAGTTCTTC,CASSVAGGTGHNEQFF
17,.,.,TRBV5-6,TRBJ2-3,TGTGCCAGCAGCTTTCTCCCTGTAGTGGGGGGCACAGATACGCAGTATTTT,CASSFLPVVGGTDTQYF
12,.,.,TRBV30,TRBJ2-5,TGTGCCTGGAGTTTACAGGCGAGGACCCAGTACTTC,CAWSLQARTQYF
16,.,.,TRBV9,TRBJ1-3,TGTGCCAGCAGCGTAGGGCCCCTCGGCCCTGGAAACACCATATATTTT,CASSVGPLGPGNTIYF
19,.,TRBD1,TRBV15,TRBJ1-4,TGTGCCACCAGCATCCCTCGCCCAGGGGGCTTCCACGGTAATGAAAAACTGTTTTTT,CATSIPRPGGFHGNEKLFF
18,.,.,TRBV21-1,TRBJ1-2,TGTGCCAGCAGCAAAGAGGACAGGGGGCGAAAAGGTAAACATGGCTACACCTTC,CASSKEDRGRKGKHGYTF